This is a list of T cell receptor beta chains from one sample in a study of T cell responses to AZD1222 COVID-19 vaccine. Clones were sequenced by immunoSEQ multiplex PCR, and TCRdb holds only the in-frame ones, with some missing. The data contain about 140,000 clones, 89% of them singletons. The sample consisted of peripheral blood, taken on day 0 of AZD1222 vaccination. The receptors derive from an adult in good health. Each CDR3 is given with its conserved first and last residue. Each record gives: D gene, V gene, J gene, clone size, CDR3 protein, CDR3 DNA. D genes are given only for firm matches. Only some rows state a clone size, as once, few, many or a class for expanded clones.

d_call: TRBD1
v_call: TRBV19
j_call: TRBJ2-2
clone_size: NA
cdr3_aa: CASRPQYRTGVRAGELFF
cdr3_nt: TGTGCCAGTAGACCCCAATACCGGACAGGGGTGAGGGCCGGGGAGCTGTTTTTT

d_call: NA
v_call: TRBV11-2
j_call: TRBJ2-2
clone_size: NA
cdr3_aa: CASSLEGSNTGELFF
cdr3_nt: TGTGCCAGCAGCTTAGAAGGCAGCAACACCGGGGAGCTGTTTTTT

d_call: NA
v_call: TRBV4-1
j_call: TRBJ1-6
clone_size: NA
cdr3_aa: CASSQSDTSANSPLHF
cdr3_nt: TGCGCCAGCAGCCAGTCCGACACCAGTGCCAATTCACCCCTCCACTTT

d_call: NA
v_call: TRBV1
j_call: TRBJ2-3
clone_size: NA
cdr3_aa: CTSSHAGLAGEGDTQYF
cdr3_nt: TGCACCAGCAGCCACGCCGGACTAGCGGGAGAGGGAGATACGCAGTATTTT

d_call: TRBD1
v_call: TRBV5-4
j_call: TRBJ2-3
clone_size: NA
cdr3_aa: CASSLDRGRVTDTQYF
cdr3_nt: TGTGCCAGCAGCTTGGACAGGGGACGGGTCACAGATACGCAGTATTTT

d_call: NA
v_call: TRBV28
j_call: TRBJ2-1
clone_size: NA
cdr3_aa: CASRHPPGEFFRNEQFF
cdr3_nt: TGTGCCAGCAGACATCCCCCTGGGGAGTTCTTTAGAAATGAGCAGTTCTTC

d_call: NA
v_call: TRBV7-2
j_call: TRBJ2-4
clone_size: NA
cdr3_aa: CASRSGGRQRDIQYF
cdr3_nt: TGTGCCAGCAGATCAGGGGGGAGACAGAGGGACATTCAGTACTTC

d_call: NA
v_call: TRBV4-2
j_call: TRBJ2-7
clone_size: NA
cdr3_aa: CASSQVKGGGPTLF
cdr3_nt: TGTGCCAGCAGCCAAGTTAAGGGGGGAGGCCCAACCTTATTC

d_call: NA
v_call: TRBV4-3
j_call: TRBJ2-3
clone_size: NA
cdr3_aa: CASSQLRGDTQYF
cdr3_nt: TGCGCCAGCAGCCAATTGAGAGGCGATACGCAGTATTTT

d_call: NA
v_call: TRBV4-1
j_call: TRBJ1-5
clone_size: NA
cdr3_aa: CASSQAESALGGSNQPQHF
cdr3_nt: TGCGCCAGCAGCCAAGCAGAATCCGCACTCGGGGGTAGCAATCAGCCCCAGCATTTT

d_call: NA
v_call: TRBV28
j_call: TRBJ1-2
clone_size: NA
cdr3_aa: CASTPPQAYGYTF
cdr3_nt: TGTGCCAGCACCCCTCCCCAGGCATATGGCTACACCTTC

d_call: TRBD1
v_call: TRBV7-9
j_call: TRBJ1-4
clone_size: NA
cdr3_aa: CASDRGDTNEKLFF
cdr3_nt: TGTGCCAGCGACAGGGGAGACACTAATGAAAAACTGTTTTTT

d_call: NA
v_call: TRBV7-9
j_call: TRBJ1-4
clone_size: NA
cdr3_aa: CASSLDFRANEKLFF
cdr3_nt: TGTGCCAGCAGCTTAGACTTCAGGGCTAATGAAAAACTGTTTTTT

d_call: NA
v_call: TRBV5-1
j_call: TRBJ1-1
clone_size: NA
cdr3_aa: CASSSQDGTEAFF
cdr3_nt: TGCGCCAGCAGCTCACAGGATGGCACTGAAGCTTTCTTT

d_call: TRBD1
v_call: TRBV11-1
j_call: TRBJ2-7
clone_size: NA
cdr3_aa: CASSLGTGVSEQYF
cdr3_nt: TGTGCCAGCAGCTTAGGAACAGGGGTTTCCGAGCAGTACTTC

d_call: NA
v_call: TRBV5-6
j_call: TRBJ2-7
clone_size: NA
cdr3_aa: CASSFWASEQYF
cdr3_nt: TGTGCCAGCAGCTTTTGGGCGAGCGAGCAGTACTTC

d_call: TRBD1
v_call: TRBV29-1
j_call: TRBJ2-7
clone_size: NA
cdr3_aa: CSVEESGGEQYF
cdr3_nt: TGCAGCGTTGAAGAGTCAGGGGGCGAACAGTACTTC

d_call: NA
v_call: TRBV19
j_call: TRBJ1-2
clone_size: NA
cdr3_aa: CASSHSFSNYGYTF
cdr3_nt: TGTGCCAGTAGCCACAGTTTTTCCAACTATGGCTACACCTTC

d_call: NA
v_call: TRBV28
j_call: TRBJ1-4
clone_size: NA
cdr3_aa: CASSFFRANEKLFF
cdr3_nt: TGTGCCAGCAGTTTTTTCAGGGCTAATGAAAAACTGTTTTTT

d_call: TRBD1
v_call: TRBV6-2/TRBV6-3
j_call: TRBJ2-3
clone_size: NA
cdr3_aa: CASSRDRASTDTQYF
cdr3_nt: TGTGCCAGCAGTAGGGACAGGGCGAGCACAGATACGCAGTATTTT

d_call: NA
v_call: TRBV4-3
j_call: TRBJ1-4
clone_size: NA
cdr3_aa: CASSQERGFNEKLFF
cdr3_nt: TGCGCCAGCAGCCAAGAGAGGGGGTTCAATGAAAAACTGTTTTTT

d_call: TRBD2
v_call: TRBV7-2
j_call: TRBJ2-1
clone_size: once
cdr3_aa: CASSPRGLAGGNEQFF
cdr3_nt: TGTGCCAGCAGCCCACGGGGACTAGCGGGGGGGAATGAGCAGTTCTTC

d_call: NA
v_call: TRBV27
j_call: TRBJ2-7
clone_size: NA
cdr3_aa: CASSVLGNFGKSSYEQYF
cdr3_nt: TGTGCCAGCAGTGTCTTAGGGAATTTTGGAAAAAGCTCCTACGAGCAGTACTTC

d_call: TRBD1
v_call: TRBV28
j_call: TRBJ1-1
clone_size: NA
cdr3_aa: CASSRTGELGRTEAFF
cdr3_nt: TGTGCCAGCAGTCGAACAGGGGAATTGGGTCGCACTGAAGCTTTCTTT